The 26 T cell receptor beta chains below all came from one sample that was sequenced in a study. TCRdb analysed the RT-PCR reads with MiXCR anew, one entry per CDR3 protein. The data hold hundreds of thousands of distinct CDR3 sequences, with approximately 15% observed a single time. Sequenced material: memory CD4+ T cells from blood. The origin of the receptors is a female donor in good health, serving as a healthy control.

This clonotype was detected many times. This chain connects TRBV27 to TRBJ2-7; 7 bases fit TRBD2. This CDR3 is built from 15 residues. Trimming took 7 bases from V and 2 from J; bases not matched to a gene: 11. CDR1 and CDR2 from the germline V gene are MNHEY and SMNVEV (reference sequence). CDR3 region: CASTPVGGSTYEQYF. The CDR3 coding sequence is TGTGCCAGCACCCCGGTGGGCGGGAGTACCTACGAGCAGTACTTC.

In the case of this clonotype: A read error is possible here, since a much larger clone lies one base away. This rearrangement joins TRBV10-3 to TRBJ1-2; maybe TRBD1 (6 bases). Germline CDR1 ENHRY, CDR2 SYGVKD. This CDR3 is 12 amino acids long. CDR3 in DNA: TGTGCCATCCGGGACACGGCCTATGGCCACACCTTC. Its translation is CAIRDTAYGHTF.

The rearrangement joins TRBV27 to TRBJ1-2; the D gene is possibly TRBD1 (5 bases). The germline CDR1 and CDR2 sequences are MNHEY and SMNVEV (reference sequence). The CDR3 has 16 amino acids. V lost 3 bases to trimming and J lost 1 base, with 15 bases between them. CDR3 nucleotide sequence: TGTGCCAGCAGTTTTATACGCTTGGGGGATAACTATGGCTACACCTTC. Translating it yields CASSFIRLGDNYGYTF.

In this sample, this clonotype turned up many times. The CDR3 sequence: CSVASRGFLREQYF. The CDR3 DNA reads TGCAGCGTTGCGTCCAGGGGGTTCCTTCGGGAGCAGTACTTC. The chain joins TRBV29-1 to TRBJ2-7; 7 bases align to TRBD1. CDR3 length equals 14 residues. CDR1 is SQVTM, CDR2 ANQGSEA, per germline. V gave up 4 bases and J gave up 7 bases; unmatched junction bases: 13.

For the CDR3, the DNA is TGTGCCAGCAGTTACTCGCTAACGAGGGTTTACACTGAAGCTTTCTTT. This encodes CASSYSLTRVYTEAFF. The rearrangement joins TRBV6-2 or TRBV6-3 to TRBJ1-1; D is undetermined. CDR3 size: 16 residues. Looked up from germline, CDR1 is MNHEY and CDR2 is SVGEGT. The V gene lost 0 bases and the J gene lost 3 bases, with 14 bases spanning the gap.

The chain links TRBV7-2 to TRBJ2-1; no clear D gene. This CDR3 has 15 residues. Trimming left V 5 bases short and J 5 bases short, with 16 bases between. Per germline, CDR1 SGHTA and CDR2 FQGNSA. The CDR3 DNA reads as TGTGCCAGCAGCGCAAGGGTCCACTCAAACAATGAGCAGTTCTTC. This codes for CASSARVHSNNEQFF. The full variable domain, completed using reference TRBV7-2 and TRBJ2-1, is GAGVSQSPSNKVTEKGKDVELRCDPISGHTALYWYRQSLGQGLEFLIYFQGNSAPDKSGLPSDRFSAERTGGSVSTLTIQRTQQEDSAVYLCASSARVHSNNEQFFGPGTRLTVL.

This clonotype was picked up a small number of times. The V call is TRBV9, the J call TRBJ2-3, with TRBD1 matching over 7 bases. The CDR3 spans 18 residues. The V gene end was trimmed by 4 bases and the J gene end by 4 bases; junction bases not matched to a gene: 18. Per the germline V gene, CDR1 is SGDLS and CDR2 is YYNGEE. The chain's CDR3 is CASSYGRANRGIADTQYF. The CDR3 region has the DNA TGTGCCAGCAGCTATGGGCGGGCCAACAGGGGCATCGCAGATACGCAGTATTTT. Full variable domain (remainder filled in from reference TRBV9 and TRBJ2-3): DSGVTQTPKHLITATGQRVTLRCSPRSGDLSVYWYQQSLDQGLQFLIQYYNGEERAKGNILERFSAQQFPDLHSELNLSSLELGDSALYFCASSYGRANRGIADTQYFGPGTRLTVL.

This clonotype was recorded many times. The V and J genes are TRBV29-1 and TRBJ2-3; the D gene is possibly TRBD2 (5 bases). Between the trimmed V and J ends, which lost 6 bases and 2 bases, there was a span of 12 bases. CDR3 length equals 13 residues. In germline, CDR1 is SQVTM, CDR2 ANQGSEA. The CDR3 spells CSVPRLTTDTQYF. The CDR3 DNA reads as TGCAGCGTCCCTAGACTAACCACAGATACGCAGTATTTT.

In this sample, this clonotype turned up a few times. The CDR3 region is CASSLNAGLNNQPQHF. In nucleotides, the CDR3 is TGTGCCAGCAGCTTAAATGCAGGTCTCAACAATCAGCCCCAGCATTTT. The chain links TRBV7-6 to TRBJ1-5; D is ambiguous. The CDR3 is 16 residues long. Germline V gene lookup returns CDR1 SGHVS and CDR2 FNYEAQ. V was clipped by 2 bases and J by 3 bases, with 14 bases between them.

In its sample, this clonotype was seen many times. The genes are TRBV4-3 and TRBJ2-3; 7 bases are a match to TRBD2. Trimming removed 1 base from V and 4 bases from J; junction bases left unmatched: 5. The CDR3 length is 15 residues. Germline V gene lookup returns CDR1 LGHNA and CDR2 YSLEER. CDR3 nucleotides: TGCGCCAGCAGCCAAGCCCTAGCGGTCGCAGATACGCAGTATTTT. It is translated as CASSQALAVADTQYF.

A few counts support this clonotype. The CDR3: CATSDPQGSQPQHF. The CDR3 nucleotides read TGTGCCACCAGTGATCCCCAGGGTAGCCAGCCCCAGCATTTT. The chain has TRBV24-1 and TRBJ1-5; possible D gene TRBD1, 5 bases. The CDR3 runs 14 residues. CDR1 KGHDR and CDR2 SFDVKD come from the germline V gene. The V end lost 3 bases, the J end lost 7 bases, and 12 bases lay between the germline ends.

This clonotype was counted a few times. This rearrangement joins TRBV7-9 to TRBJ1-5; no firm D call. CDR3 length equals 13 residues. The germline V gene encodes CDR1 SEHNR and CDR2 FQNEAQ (reference sequence). V lost 3 bases to trimming and J lost 2 bases, with 5 bases between them. CDR3 protein: CASSFNRNQPQHF. CDR3 bases: TGTGCCAGCAGCTTCAATCGCAATCAGCCCCAGCATTTT.

The chain recombines TRBV12-3 or TRBV12-4 with TRBJ2-1; TRBD2 agrees at 7 bases. The CDR3 has 16 amino acids. Germline trimming cut 6 bases from V and 4 bases from J; bases unmatched to any gene: 12. The CDR3 loop reads CASRGVSREGYNEQFF. The DNA of the CDR3 is TGTGCCAGCAGAGGAGTTTCCAGGGAGGGTTACAATGAGCAGTTCTTC.

This clonotype was seen more than once but under ten times. The chain recombines TRBV24-1 with TRBJ1-1; 7 positions agree with TRBD1. Losses at the gene ends were 8 bases for V and 4 bases for J; bases not matched to a gene: 9. This CDR3 has 14 amino acids. CDR1 KGHDR and CDR2 SFDVKD come from the germline V gene. The CDR3 protein is CATMRGRGSTEAFF. Written as DNA, the CDR3 is TGTGCCACCATGAGGGGGCGCGGGTCCACTGAAGCTTTCTTT.

This clonotype has a handful of counts. The chain links TRBV29-1 to TRBJ2-7; TRBD1 might be the D (6 bases). Trimming removed 4 bases at V and 12 bases at J, with 13 bases between. The CDR3 consists of 10 residues. CDR1 SQVTM and CDR2 ANQGSEA come from the germline V gene. CDR3: CSVGTDSRYF. The DNA for the CDR3 is TGCAGCGTTGGGACAGATTCCCGGTACTTC.

This clonotype was counted ten times or more. This chain connects TRBV20-1 to TRBJ2-7; D gene unclear. The CDR3 covers 14 residues. V was pared by 0 bases and J by 3 bases, with 12 bases between. In germline, CDR1 is DFQATT, CDR2 SNEGSKA (reference sequence). CDR3 amino acids: CSAREAMDVYEQYF. CDR3 coding DNA: TGCAGTGCTAGAGAGGCCATGGACGTCTACGAGCAGTACTTC.

This clonotype has more than one count but fewer than ten. The rearrangement links TRBV12-3 or TRBV12-4 to TRBJ2-7, with 14 bases matching TRBD2. The CDR3 is 15 residues long. The V gene end was trimmed by 5 bases and the J gene end by 9 bases; junction bases not matched to a gene: 9. The CDR3 spells CASSRLAGGPGWQYF. The CDR3, as DNA: TGTGCCAGCAGTCGACTAGCGGGAGGGCCTGGATGGCAGTACTTC.

In its sample, this clonotype was seen a few times. The rearrangement joins TRBV15 to TRBJ1-5; TRBD1 matches 12 bases. V was pared by 11 bases and J by 0 bases, with 11 bases of the junction left unmatched. The CDR3 loop spans 17 amino acids. Germline V CDR1 and CDR2: LNHNV, YYDKDF (reference sequence). The CDR3 sequence is CAAHQGQGADSNQPQHF. In DNA, the CDR3 is TGTGCCGCACACCAGGGACAGGGGGCAGATAGCAATCAGCCCCAGCATTTT.

This clonotype was found many times. The chain carries TRBV6-1 and TRBJ2-3; 8 nucleotides match TRBD1. The ends lost 3 bases at V and 1 base at J; junction bases unmatched: 3. In germline, CDR1 is MNHNS, CDR2 SASEGT. The CDR3 consists of 15 residues. CDR3 amino acids: CASSDQGARTDTQYF. The CDR3 DNA reads as TGTGCCAGCAGTGATCAGGGGGCCCGCACAGATACGCAGTATTTT.

The J gene is TRBJ2-3, the V gene TRBV9; TRBD1 or TRBD2 may be the D gene (6 bases each). Trimming cost V 0 bases and J 7 bases, with 9 bases left between them. CDR3 length equals 13 residues. Per the germline V gene, CDR1 is SGDLS and CDR2 is YYNGEE. The CDR3 sequence: CASSVGGAYTQYF. CDR3 coding DNA: TGTGCCAGCAGCGTAGGGGGGGCGTATACGCAGTATTTT. Looking up the rest from reference TRBV9 and TRBJ2-3 gives the full variable domain: DSGVTQTPKHLITATGQRVTLRCSPRSGDLSVYWYQQSLDQGLQFLIQYYNGEERAKGNILERFSAQQFPDLHSELNLSSLELGDSALYFCASSVGGAYTQYFGPGTRLTVL.

The chain carries TRBV24-1 and TRBJ2-1; 12 nucleotides match TRBD2. This CDR3 is built from 16 residues. In germline, CDR1 is KGHDR, CDR2 SFDVKD. V trimming: 7 bases; J trimming: 4 bases; junction bases outside the gene matches: 7. The CDR3 DNA is TGTGCCACCAGCCAAGCTAGCGGGAGGGTTTACAATGAGCAGTTCTTC. Protein: CATSQASGRVYNEQFF.

This clonotype appeared many times. V usage is TRBV7-2 and J usage is TRBJ1-2; D uncertain. The CDR3 contains 12 residues. Per the germline V gene, CDR1 is SGHTA and CDR2 is FQGNSA. Trimming shortened V by 5 bases and J by 4 bases, and 8 bases separated the two germline ends. CDR3 region: CASSQDLYGYTF. The CDR3 nucleotides are TGTGCCAGCAGCCAGGATCTCTATGGCTACACCTTC.

The table lists this clonotype with a few counts. The chain couples TRBV29-1 to TRBJ1-2, with a possible D match to TRBD1 (6 bases). Trimming cost V 1 base and J 13 bases, with 10 bases left between them. The CDR3 has 10 residues. Germline lookup yields CDR1 SQVTM and CDR2 ANQGSEA. The CDR3: CSVEVQGPTF. The CDR3 nucleotides are TGCAGCGTTGAAGTACAGGGCCCCACCTTC.

The chain combines TRBV7-2 with TRBJ2-3; a possible D gene is TRBD1 (5 bases). This CDR3 region has 14 residues. The germline V gene encodes CDR1 SGHTA and CDR2 FQGNSA. Trimming stripped 5 bases from V and 6 bases from J, with 15 bases between. CDR3 nucleotides: TGTGCCAGCAGCACCGGACAAAGTCTGGATACGCAGTATTTT. Translation gives CASSTGQSLDTQYF.

The V gene is TRBV6-2 or TRBV6-3, the J gene TRBJ2-2; 7 bases fit TRBD1. This CDR3 is 13 amino acids long. Germline trimming cut 6 bases from V and 8 bases from J; bases unmatched to any gene: 6. Germline loops: CDR1 MNHEY, CDR2 SVGEGT. The CDR3 DNA follows: TGTGCCAGCAGAACACCGGGACAGGGGGAGCTGTTTTTT. It encodes CASRTPGQGELFF.

V usage is TRBV20-1 and J usage is TRBJ2-7, with 10 nucleotides matching TRBD2. Germline assignment: CDR1 DFQATT and CDR2 SNEGSKA (reference sequence). The CDR3 is 15 amino acids. J gave up 5 bases and V 4 bases, and 11 bases lay outside the gene matches. The CDR3 is CSATVQTSGSDEQYF. As DNA, the CDR3 is TGCAGTGCTACAGTTCAGACTAGCGGGTCTGACGAGCAGTACTTC.